The T cell receptor beta chain described here comes from a study of identical twins. Study-wide results and limits: Zero-insertion findings could be partly confounded by invariant cells (MAIT and iNKT cells).

TCRdb analysed the 5' RACE reads with MiXCR anew, one entry per CDR3 protein. In the table there are about 720,000 distinct CDR3 sequences, roughly 20% of which are singletons. There are a few counts of this clonotype. What it binds is unknown. With 4 bases removed from V and 7 bases from J, the gap between germline ends came to 23 bases. CDR3 size: 16 residues. CDR1 is SGHNT and CDR2 is YYREEE in the germline V gene (reference sequence). The same sample was also used in a study of T cells expressing NK-cell markers. In that study: Each TCR beta repertoire originated in sorted T cells that were CD3+CD56+NKG2C+, CD3+CD56+NKG2C- or CD3+CD56-NKG2C+.

The sample consisted of PBMCs. The sequence was obtained from a woman between 18 and 29 years old in good health. V gene TRBV5-4 combines with J gene TRBJ1-2, with TRBD1 as a possible D gene (5 bases). The CDR3, as DNA: TGTGCCAGCAGCCTTGTGGGCCTGCAGGGCGGGGCTGGCTACACCTTC. Translating it yields CASSLVGLQGGAGYTF.